A selection of T cell receptor beta chains follows, all from one sample in a study of T cell responses to AZD1222 COVID-19 vaccine. Sequenced by immunoSEQ multiplex PCR; TCRdb stores in-frame clones only, minus some. The table records just under 95,000 clones, under 90% of them present only once. The material sequenced was peripheral blood, taken on day 0 of AZD1222 vaccination. The receptors come from an adult in good health. CDR3s include the opening cysteine and the closing phenylalanine or tryptophan. A D gene is named only where the DNA matches it firmly. Rows give clone size only sometimes, using once, few, many, or a class for an expanded clone.

V gene: TRBV5-4
J gene: TRBJ1-2
clone size: -
D gene: -
CDR3 DNA: TGTGCCAGCAGCCTGGGGAGCTTTTATGGCTACACCTTC
CDR3 protein: CASSLGSFYGYTF

V gene: TRBV18
J gene: TRBJ2-7
clone size: -
D gene: -
CDR3 DNA: TGTGCCAGCTCACCAGCGTGGGACTCCTACGAGCAGTACTTC
CDR3 protein: CASSPAWDSYEQYF

V gene: TRBV30
J gene: TRBJ1-1
clone size: -
D gene: -
CDR3 DNA: TGTGCCTGGAGTGATACAGGGACTGAAGCTTTCTTT
CDR3 protein: CAWSDTGTEAFF

V gene: TRBV7-8
J gene: TRBJ2-5
clone size: once
D gene: -
CDR3 DNA: TGTGCCAGCAGCTTACCCCCAGGGGAAGAGACCCAGTACTTC
CDR3 protein: CASSLPPGEETQYF

V gene: TRBV6-5
J gene: TRBJ2-3
clone size: -
D gene: TRBD1
CDR3 DNA: TGTGCCAGCAGTAACTCTTACAGGGGAACAGATACGCAGTATTTT
CDR3 protein: CASSNSYRGTDTQYF

V gene: TRBV4-1
J gene: TRBJ1-6
clone size: -
D gene: -
CDR3 DNA: TGCGCCAGCAGCCAAGATCCCCCCGGACAGAGCGGTATTGTCCGCCCCCTCCACTTT
CDR3 protein: CASSQDPPGQSGIVRPLHF

V gene: TRBV29-1
J gene: TRBJ1-1
clone size: -
D gene: -
CDR3 DNA: TGCAGCGCCCTCAGTCGGGGCAGGAGGACTGAAGCTTTCTTT
CDR3 protein: CSALSRGRRTEAFF

V gene: TRBV30
J gene: TRBJ1-4
clone size: few
D gene: -
CDR3 DNA: TGTGCCTGGAGTGTATTTAGCGAAAAACTGTTTTTT
CDR3 protein: CAWSVFSEKLFF

V gene: TRBV5-5
J gene: TRBJ1-4
clone size: -
D gene: TRBD1
CDR3 DNA: TGTGCCAGCAGCCTACAGGGGGATGAAAAACTGTTTTTT
CDR3 protein: CASSLQGDEKLFF

V gene: TRBV13
J gene: TRBJ2-1
clone size: -
D gene: -
CDR3 DNA: TGTGCCAGCAGCTTCGGGGATGAGCAGTTCTTC
CDR3 protein: CASSFGDEQFF

V gene: TRBV2
J gene: TRBJ1-5
clone size: -
D gene: TRBD1
CDR3 DNA: TGTGCCAGCAGTGAACAGGGGGCGCAGCCCCAGCATTTT
CDR3 protein: CASSEQGAQPQHF

V gene: TRBV18
J gene: TRBJ1-2
clone size: few
D gene: TRBD1
CDR3 DNA: TGTGCCAGCTCATTCGGACAGGGACCTGGCTATGGCTACACCTTC
CDR3 protein: CASSFGQGPGYGYTF

V gene: TRBV19
J gene: TRBJ2-4
clone size: -
D gene: TRBD2
CDR3 DNA: TGTGCCAGTACCTGGGCGGGGGGACCTAGCTTGGGCAAAAACATTCAGTACTTC
CDR3 protein: CASTWAGGPSLGKNIQYF

V gene: TRBV11-2
J gene: TRBJ1-1
clone size: -
D gene: -
CDR3 DNA: TGTGCCAGCAGCCCCCCCTCGCGATACACTGAAGCTTTCTTT
CDR3 protein: CASSPPSRYTEAFF

V gene: TRBV19
J gene: TRBJ2-5
clone size: -
D gene: -
CDR3 DNA: TGTGCCAGTAGTATGAGGTCCAGGGGAGAGACCCAGTACTTC
CDR3 protein: CASSMRSRGETQYF

V gene: TRBV19
J gene: TRBJ2-7
clone size: once
D gene: -
CDR3 DNA: TGTGCCAGTAGTTTGGGACTCGTATACGAGCAGTACTTC
CDR3 protein: CASSLGLVYEQYF

V gene: TRBV10-1
J gene: TRBJ2-3
clone size: once
D gene: -
CDR3 DNA: TGCGCCAGCAGTAGTGGTAGGTCAGGGGCCGGCACAGATACGCAGTATTTT
CDR3 protein: CASSSGRSGAGTDTQYF

V gene: TRBV7-2
J gene: TRBJ2-6
clone size: once
D gene: -
CDR3 DNA: TGTGCCAGCAGCAACTCTGGGGCCAACGTCCTGACTTTC
CDR3 protein: CASSNSGANVLTF